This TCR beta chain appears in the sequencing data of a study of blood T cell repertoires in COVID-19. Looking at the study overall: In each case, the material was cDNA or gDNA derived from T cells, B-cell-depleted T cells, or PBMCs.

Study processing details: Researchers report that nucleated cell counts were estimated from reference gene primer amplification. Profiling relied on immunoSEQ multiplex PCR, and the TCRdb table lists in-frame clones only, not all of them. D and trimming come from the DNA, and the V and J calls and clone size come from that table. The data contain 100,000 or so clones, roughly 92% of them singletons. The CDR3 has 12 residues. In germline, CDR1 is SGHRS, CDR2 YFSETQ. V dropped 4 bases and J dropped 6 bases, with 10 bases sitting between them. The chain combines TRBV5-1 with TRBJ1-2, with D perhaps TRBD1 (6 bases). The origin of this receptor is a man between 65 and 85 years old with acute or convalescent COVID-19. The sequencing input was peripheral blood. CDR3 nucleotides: TGCGCCAGCAGCCTCCCAGGGGATGGCTACACCTTC. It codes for CASSLPGDGYTF.